One and the same sample provided the 27 T cell receptor beta chains below, sequenced in a study of STAT5B mutations in CD4+ large granular lymphocyte leukemia. Assay used: immunoSEQ multiplex PCR; TCRdb lists only in-frame clones, some missing. The sample yields 30,000 to 40,000 clones, 75% to 85% seen once. The material sequenced was CD4+ T cells from blood buffy coats. The receptors come from a human donor in good health.

The chain has TRBV27 and TRBJ2-1, with 10 bases aligning to TRBD2. The CDR3 is 14 amino acids. Per the germline V gene, CDR1 is MNHEY and CDR2 is SMNVEV (reference sequence). V shed 5 bases, J shed 7 bases, and the junction held 5 bases outside the gene matches. CDR3 nucleotide sequence: TGTGCCAGCAGTCTAGCGGGAGTCAGGAATGAGCAGTTCTTC. Translation: CASSLAGVRNEQFF.

The chain is built from TRBV6-5 and TRBJ2-7; no definite D call. The ends were cut back, 5 bases at V and 4 bases at J, with 6 bases in the middle. CDR3 size: 11 residues. Per germline, CDR1 MNHEY and CDR2 SVGAGI. The CDR3 is CASSGQYEQYF. The DNA for the CDR3 is TGTGCCAGCAGTGGCCAATACGAGCAGTACTTC.

This chain joins TRBV27 and TRBJ2-1; D call uncertain. This CDR3 has 14 residues. Germline loops: CDR1 MNHEY, CDR2 SMNVEV (reference sequence). The V and J ends lost 2 bases and 7 bases respectively, with 12 bases between them. This CDR3 reads CASSLGQVLNEQFF. The CDR3 region has the DNA TGTGCCAGCAGTTTAGGGCAGGTTTTGAATGAGCAGTTCTTC.

This chain links TRBV6-6 with TRBJ2-7; 11 bases are shared with TRBD2. The CDR3 is 14 residues long. V was pared by 10 bases and J by 12 bases, with 17 bases of the junction left unmatched. Looked up from germline, CDR1 is MNHNY and CDR2 is SVGAGI (reference sequence). The CDR3 region is CATDKGILAGDGYF. The CDR3 bases are TGTGCCACCGATAAAGGGATACTAGCGGGAGATGGGTACTTC.

This chain connects TRBV19 to TRBJ2-1, with 15 nucleotides matching TRBD2. V shed 4 bases and J 9 bases; nucleotides not matched to a gene: 7. Looked up from germline, CDR1 is LNHDA and CDR2 is SQIVND (reference sequence). The CDR3 is made up of 16 amino acids. In DNA, the CDR3 is TGTGCCAGTAGTAGTGGACTAGCGGGGGGGCAGGGTGAGCAGTTCTTC. It yields the protein CASSSGLAGGQGEQFF.

The rearrangement joins TRBV27 to TRBJ2-3, with 7 bases aligning to TRBD2. J was trimmed by 3 bases and V by 6 bases; bases with no gene match: 3. There are 13 residues in the CDR3. Germline CDR1 reads MNHEY; CDR2 reads SMNVEV (reference sequence). This chain's CDR3 is CASRPSGTDTQYF. Here the CDR3 DNA reads TGTGCCAGCAGGCCTAGCGGAACAGATACGCAGTATTTT.

The chain recombines TRBV6-5 with TRBJ2-6; D unresolved. The germline gives CDR1 MNHEY, CDR2 SVGAGI. With 8 bases removed from V and 1 base from J, the gap between germline ends came to 12 bases. The CDR3 contains 15 residues. The CDR3 DNA is TGTGCCAGCGCCTGGGCCGGGTCTGGGGCCAACGTCCTGACTTTC. Its translation is CASAWAGSGANVLTF.

V is TRBV10-3 and J is TRBJ2-2, with D possibly being TRBD2 (5 bases). V gave up 7 bases and J gave up 1 base, with 13 bases separating them. The CDR3 runs 15 residues. Germline V gene data show CDR1 as ENHRY and CDR2 as SYGVKD. Here the CDR3 reads CAIIRRAVNTGELFF. CDR3 coding DNA: TGTGCCATCATCAGAAGAGCGGTGAACACCGGGGAGCTGTTTTTT.

This clone was counted only a few times. This chain joins TRBV5-1 and TRBJ1-1; 7 nucleotides agree with TRBD1. This CDR3 is built from 13 residues. The ends lost 2 bases at V and 5 bases at J; junction bases unmatched: 3. Germline V gene sequence: CDR1 SGHRS, CDR2 YFSETQ. This chain's CDR3 is CASSLTGVTEAFF. The CDR3 nucleotides read TGCGCCAGCAGCTTAACAGGGGTTACTGAAGCTTTCTTT.

This clone came up a few times. The chain combines TRBV11-3 with TRBJ1-2; D is unclear. V was trimmed by 1 base and J by 8 bases, leaving 8 bases between them. The CDR3 consists of 12 residues. Per germline, CDR1 SGHNT and CDR2 YENEEA. CDR3 sequence (DNA): TGTGCCAGCAGCTTAGGCGGAGACGGCTACACCTTC. This translates into CASSLGGDGYTF.

The chain is built from TRBV19 and TRBJ2-7; 10 positions agree with TRBD1. J gave up 5 bases and V 3 bases, and 4 bases lay outside the gene matches. The CDR3 extends over 14 amino acids. Per the germline V gene, CDR1 is LNHDA and CDR2 is SQIVND (reference sequence). The CDR3 reads CASSIWDRGDEQYF. The CDR3 DNA reads TGTGCCAGTAGTATTTGGGACAGGGGCGACGAGCAGTACTTC.

This clone was observed a few times. The chain is built from TRBV2 and TRBJ2-4; 8 positions match TRBD1. The CDR3 covers 15 residues. The V gene's germline CDR1 is SNHLY and CDR2 FYNNEI. J gave up 0 bases and V 8 bases, and 6 bases lay outside the gene matches. The CDR3 reads CASFTGGLAKNIQYF. As DNA, the CDR3 is TGTGCCAGCTTTACAGGGGGGCTAGCCAAAAACATTCAGTACTTC.

This clone was found a few times. The genes are TRBV19 and TRBJ2-1; D possibly corresponds to TRBD2 (6 bases). The V gene's germline CDR1 is LNHDA and CDR2 SQIVND (reference sequence). Trimming shortened V by 8 bases and J by 3 bases, and 8 bases separated the two germline ends. The CDR3 sequence is 12 residues long. This chain's CDR3 is CASGRSYNEQFF. CDR3 coding DNA: TGTGCCAGTGGGAGGAGCTACAATGAGCAGTTCTTC.

The gene calls are TRBV7-2 and TRBJ1-1; D is ambiguous. V was clipped by 5 bases and J by 8 bases, with 15 bases between them. The V gene's germline CDR1 is SGHTA and CDR2 FQGNSA. CDR3 size: 13 residues. In DNA form, the CDR3 reads TGTGCCAGCAGCCTACGTTCGGTTAACGAAGCTTTCTTT. It translates to CASSLRSVNEAFF.

The chain has TRBV5-4 and TRBJ2-5, with 9 bases aligning to TRBD1. Germline V gene lookup returns CDR1 SGHNT and CDR2 YYREEE (reference sequence). This CDR3 region has 14 residues. V gave up 5 bases and J gave up 5 bases; unmatched junction bases: 7. Here the CDR3 reads CASRSGTGYETQYF. The CDR3 bases are TGTGCCAGCAGGTCCGGGACAGGGTACGAGACCCAGTACTTC. Combining the CDR3 with reference TRBV5-4 and TRBJ2-5 gives the whole variable domain ETGVTQSPTHLIKTRGQQVTLRCSSQSGHNTVSWYQQALGQGPQFIFQYYREEENGRGNFPPRFSGLQFPNYSSELNVNALELDDSALYLCASRSGTGYETQYFGPGTRLLVL.

This clone came up a few times. CDR3 sequence: CASSISGGAYNEQFF. CDR3 sequence (DNA): TGTGCCAGTAGTATTAGCGGGGGGGCCTACAATGAGCAGTTCTTC. V is TRBV19 and J is TRBJ2-1; TRBD2 matches at 11 bases. This CDR3 region has 15 residues. Trimming at V came to 3 bases and at J to 2 bases, leaving 0 bases not matched to a gene. Germline V lookup: CDR1 LNHDA, CDR2 SQIVND (reference sequence).

On this clone: The junction and the germline gene differ at one end; a read error may be behind it. The chain uses TRBV7-7 and TRBJ2-1, with 9 nucleotides matching TRBD2. Germline assignment: CDR1 SSHAT and CDR2 FNYEAQ (reference sequence). The CDR3 is 15 amino acids. This chain's CDR3 is CASSLAGGPVNEQFF. The CDR3 DNA sequence: TGTGCTAGCAGCTTGGCGGGAGGGCCGGTCAATGAGCAGTTCTTC.

The chain combines TRBV6-5 with TRBJ2-1, with 7 bases that match TRBD1. The CDR3 sequence is 15 residues long. With 6 bases clipped from V and 3 bases from J, the junction kept 8 bases outside the gene matches. Germline V lookup: CDR1 MNHEY, CDR2 SVGAGI. CDR3 bases: TGTGCCAGCAGCCGGGACAGAACCGGCTACAATGAGCAGTTCTTC. Translating gives CASSRDRTGYNEQFF.

The CDR3: CAISEDGNYGYTF. CDR3 nucleotides: TGTGCCATCAGTGAAGACGGTAACTATGGCTACACCTTC. The chain uses TRBV10-3 and TRBJ1-2; D not certain. The germline V gene encodes CDR1 ENHRY and CDR2 SYGVKD. With 3 bases removed from V and 1 base from J, the gap between germline ends came to 6 bases. The CDR3 is 13 residues long.

The chain carries TRBV5-6 and TRBJ1-4, with no clear D. The CDR3 runs 15 residues. CDR1 is SGHDT, CDR2 YYEEEE, per germline. The V gene lost 4 bases and the J gene lost 5 bases, with 15 bases spanning the gap. The CDR3 spells CASSETGVGNEKLFF. CDR3 sequence (DNA): TGTGCCAGCAGCGAAACCGGGGTGGGAAATGAAAAACTGTTTTTT.

The CDR3 reads CASSSQGAGKETQYF. CDR3 DNA: TGTGCCAGTAGTTCTCAGGGAGCGGGAAAAGAGACCCAGTACTTC. V is TRBV19 and J is TRBJ2-5, with 7 bases lining up with TRBD2. With V trimmed by 5 bases and J by 3 bases, 9 bases remained unmatched. CDR1 and CDR2 from the germline V gene are LNHDA and SQIVND (reference sequence). The CDR3 extends over 15 amino acids.

V usage is TRBV6-5 and J usage is TRBJ2-3; weak D call: TRBD2 (5 bases). Between the trimmed V and J ends, which lost 10 bases and 2 bases, there was a span of 19 bases. The CDR3 is made up of 15 amino acids. Germline V CDR1 and CDR2: MNHEY, SVGAGI. The DNA of the CDR3 is TGTGCCACCGACACGGGGTGGATTGACACAGATACGCAGTATTTT. It is translated as CATDTGWIDTDTQYF.

The chain has TRBV11-3 and TRBJ2-1; maybe TRBD1 (5 bases). The CDR3 runs 15 residues. Trimming pared 1 base from V and 3 bases from J, leaving 10 bases between. CDR1 is SGHNT and CDR2 is YENEEA in the germline V gene. CDR3 region: CASSLGQGIYNEQFF. The CDR3 DNA reads as TGTGCCAGCAGCTTAGGTCAGGGAATCTACAATGAGCAGTTCTTC.

V gene TRBV5-4 combines with J gene TRBJ2-2, with a weak D call TRBD1 (6 bases). CDR1 and CDR2 from the germline V gene are SGHNT and YYREEE (reference sequence). Trimming cost V 0 bases and J 3 bases, with 9 bases left between them. CDR3 length equals 15 residues. The CDR3 here is CASSLAGVHTGELFF. The CDR3, as DNA: TGTGCCAGCAGCTTGGCAGGGGTGCACACCGGGGAGCTGTTTTTT.

V is TRBV18 and J is TRBJ1-1; TRBD1 aligns across 7 bases. This CDR3 is built from 15 residues. CDR1 KGHSH and CDR2 LQKENI come from the germline V gene. J was trimmed by 3 bases and V by 0 bases; bases with no gene match: 4. Here the CDR3 reads CASSPPAGGHTEAFF. CDR3 in DNA: TGTGCCAGCTCACCACCGGCAGGGGGGCACACTGAAGCTTTCTTT.

The CDR3 nucleotides read TGTGCCAGCTGGACAGGGGGGGGAAACATTCAGTACTTC. It translates to CASWTGGGNIQYF. This chain links TRBV2 with TRBJ2-4; 10 bases line up with TRBD1. The CDR3 loop spans 13 amino acids. Germline CDR1 and CDR2: SNHLY and FYNNEI. The ends lost 8 bases at V and 6 bases at J; junction bases unmatched: 4.

The CDR3 loop is CASSLASRVSYEQYF. DNA of the CDR3: TGTGCCAGCAGCTTAGCCTCAAGGGTGTCCTACGAGCAGTACTTC. The V and J genes are TRBV7-2 and TRBJ2-7, with D unclear. V lost 0 bases to trimming and J lost 1 base, with 10 bases between them. The CDR3 consists of 15 residues. CDR1 is SGHTA and CDR2 is FQGNSA in the germline V gene. Combining the CDR3 with reference TRBV7-2 and TRBJ2-7 gives the whole variable domain GAGVSQSPSNKVTEKGKDVELRCDPISGHTALYWYRQSLGQGLEFLIYFQGNSAPDKSGLPSDRFSAERTGGSVSTLTIQRTQQEDSAVYLCASSLASRVSYEQYFGPGTRLTVT.